Reported below is one TCR beta chain. Antigen unknown. CDR1 and CDR2 (germline): ENHRY, SYGVKD. Trimming took 7 bases from V and 0 from J, leaving 10 bases between them. The CDR3 totals 14 residues. Patients who underwent sequencing had shown CD8+CD57+ cell expansion by flow cytometry. With no exception, the patients had severe acquired aplastic anemia. Genomic DNA served as template for TCR beta VDJ and CDR3 profiling. TCRdb analysed the reads with MiXCR anew, one entry per CDR3 protein. This sample yields approximately 300,000 distinct CDR3 sequences, of which about 50% are seen a single time; around 1.3% belongs to the top ten. The entry originates in a study of CD8+CD57+ T cells in acquired aplastic anemia. Study summary: Sorted CD4+ and CD8+ cells gave an average of 3.2 ug of DNA.

Study observations and caveats: CD8+ Simpson's diversity did not differ significantly between patients and controls. There were twenty-nine CD8+ CDR3 sequences that occurred in both patients and controls.

The sequenced sample consisted of sorted CD4+, CD8+, or CD8+CD57+ T cells (not recorded which) from PBMCs. This rearrangement joins TRBV10-3 to TRBJ1-3; D is uncertain. The sequence was collected from a human donor with aplastic anemia. The CDR3: CAINPGSSGNTIYF. The CDR3 DNA is TGTGCCATCAACCCGGGGAGCTCTGGAAACACCATATATTTT.